Described below is a single TCR beta chain sequence and its context. Its antigen remains unidentified. CDR3 of TCR beta was amplified from genomic DNA via a two-round multiplex PCR. Primers (each specific to one TRBV or TRBJ gene) were used in first-round PCR. TCRdb itself ran the multiplex PCR reads through MiXCR, one entry per CDR3 protein. The repertoire holds 30,000 to 35,000 distinct CDR3 sequences, with about half as singletons. The sample is drawn from a study of prognosis after radiotherapy for stage I lung cancer. The study's findings and limits: It was in patients who developed distant metastases that Shannon entropy after stereotactic body radiation therapy was lower. There was a fall in unique TCR clone counts after stereotactic body radiation therapy, median roughly 9,900 versus 7,200.

The specimen was PBMCs, collected before or after stereotactic body radiation therapy (not recorded which). This clonotype was obtained from a donor aged 50 or older with non-small cell lung cancer.

The CDR3 here is CASSLGSSYNSPLHF. The CDR3 DNA follows: TGTGCCAGCAGCTTAGGGAGCTCCTATAATTCACCCCTCCACTTT. The chain carries TRBV7-2 and TRBJ1-6; D unclear. Trimming shortened V by 1 base and J by 0 bases, and 4 bases separated the two germline ends. The CDR3 runs to 15 residues. Germline CDR1 is SGHTA and CDR2 is FQGNSA.